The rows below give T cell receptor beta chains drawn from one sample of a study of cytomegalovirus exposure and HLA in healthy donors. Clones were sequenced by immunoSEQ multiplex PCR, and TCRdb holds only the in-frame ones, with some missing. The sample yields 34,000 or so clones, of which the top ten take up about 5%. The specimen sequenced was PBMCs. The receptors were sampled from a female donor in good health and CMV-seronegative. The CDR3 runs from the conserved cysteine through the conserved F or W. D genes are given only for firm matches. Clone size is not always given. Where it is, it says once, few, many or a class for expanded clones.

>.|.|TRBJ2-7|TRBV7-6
TGTGCCAGCAGCCTCCGACAGATGAACTACGAGCAGTACTTC
CASSLRQMNYEQYF
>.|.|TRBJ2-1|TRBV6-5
TGTGCCAGCAGTACTTCCGGGGTGCAGTTCTTC
CASSTSGVQFF
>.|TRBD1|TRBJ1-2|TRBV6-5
TGTGCCAGCAGTCCCGACAGGGCCAAATTCTATGGCTACACCTTC
CASSPDRAKFYGYTF
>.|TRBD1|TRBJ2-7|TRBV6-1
TGTGCCAGCAGTGAAGGGGCAGGGGGCCAGTACGAGCAGTACTTC
CASSEGAGGQYEQYF
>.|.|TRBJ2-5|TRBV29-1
TGCAGCGTTGAACTCAGGGGTAGGCAAGAGACCCAGTACTTC
CSVELRGRQETQYF
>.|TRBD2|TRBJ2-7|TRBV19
TGTGCCACCGCACGCAATAGCGGGAGCTCTCGCTACGAGCAGTACTTC
CATARNSGSSRYEQYF
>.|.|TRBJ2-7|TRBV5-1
TGCGCCAGCAGCCCGGGGGAGCTAGTCCACGAGCAGTACTTC
CASSPGELVHEQYF
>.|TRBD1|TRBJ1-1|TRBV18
TGTGCCAGCTCACTTGGACAGGGGGCAATGAACACTGAAGCTTTCTTT
CASSLGQGAMNTEAFF
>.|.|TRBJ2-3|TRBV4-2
TGTGCCAGCAGCCACGGGGAGTTAGCGCCAGATACGCAGTATTTT
CASSHGELAPDTQYF
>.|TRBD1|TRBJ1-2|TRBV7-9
TGTGCCAGCAGCTCCCGACAGGGCCGAGATGGCTACACCTTC
CASSSRQGRDGYTF
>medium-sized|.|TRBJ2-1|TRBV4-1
TGCGCCAGCAGCCAAGACCCGTACAATGAGCAGTTCTTC
CASSQDPYNEQFF
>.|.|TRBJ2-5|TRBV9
TGTGCCAGCAGCGTAGGAGGAACCCAAGAGACCCAGTACTTC
CASSVGGTQETQYF
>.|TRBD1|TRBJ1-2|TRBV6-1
TGTGCCAGCAGTGAGGGACAGGGCAACTATGGCTACACCTTC
CASSEGQGNYGYTF
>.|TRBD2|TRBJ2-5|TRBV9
TGTGCCAGCAGCGCTAGCGGGGTTGAGACCCAGTACTTC
CASSASGVETQYF
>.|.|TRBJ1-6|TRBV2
TGTGCCAGCAGTGAAAAGCGGGGTATTTCACCCCTCCACTTT
CASSEKRGISPLHF
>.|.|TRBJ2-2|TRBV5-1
TGCGCCAGCAGCTTGATAGCGCCCGGGGAGCTGTTTTTT
CASSLIAPGELFF
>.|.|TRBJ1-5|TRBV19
TGTGCCAGTAGTATCCGCGGCGGTAGCAATCAGCCCCAGCATTTT
CASSIRGGSNQPQHF
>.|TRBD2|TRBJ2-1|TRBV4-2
TGTGCCAGCAGCCAAGATCCTAGCGGGGGGGCCGGTGAGCAGTTCTTC
CASSQDPSGGAGEQFF
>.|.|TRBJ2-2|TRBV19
TGTGCCACCCCGGGACGGGGGACCGGGGAGCTGTTTTTT
CATPGRGTGELFF
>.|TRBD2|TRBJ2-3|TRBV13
TGTGCCAGCAGCTTTTCGTCTAGCGGGGGGGCGAATACGCAGTATTTT
CASSFSSSGGANTQYF
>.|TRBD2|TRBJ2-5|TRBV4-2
TGTGCCAGCAGCCAAGGAGGGACTAGCGGGGGCCAAGAGACCCAGTACTTC
CASSQGGTSGGQETQYF
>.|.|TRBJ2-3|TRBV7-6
TGTGCCAGCAGCTTAGGCCCACCTAGTACGCAGTATTTT
CASSLGPPSTQYF
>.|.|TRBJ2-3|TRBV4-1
TGCGCCAGCAGCCAAGCCCCTAGTAGCACAGATACGCAGTATTTT
CASSQAPSSTDTQYF
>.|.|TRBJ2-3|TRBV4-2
TGTGCCAGCAGCCAAGATGAGCATTCAGATACGCAGTATTTT
CASSQDEHSDTQYF
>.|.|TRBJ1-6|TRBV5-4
TGTGCCAGCAGCTCGGTTGCGGGTAGAGATTCACCCCTCCACTTT
CASSSVAGRDSPLHF
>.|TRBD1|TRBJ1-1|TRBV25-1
TGTGCCAGCAGGCGGAACGGACAGGATGAAGCTTTCTTT
CASRRNGQDEAFF
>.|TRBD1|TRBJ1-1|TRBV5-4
TGTGCCAGCAGCTGGAGACAGGGGGAGGACACTGAAGCTTTCTTT
CASSWRQGEDTEAFF
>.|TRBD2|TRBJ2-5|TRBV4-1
TGCGCCAGCAGCCACCCCGGCGGGGGTGAGGCGGCCCAGTACTTC
CASSHPGGGEAAQYF
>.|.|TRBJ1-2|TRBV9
TGTGCCAGCAGCCCTCTCGGGACTGAACCCTATGGCTACACCTTC
CASSPLGTEPYGYTF
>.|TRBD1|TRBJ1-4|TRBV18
TGTGCCAGCTCACCTCAGGGGGCAACTAATGAAAAACTGTTTTTT
CASSPQGATNEKLFF
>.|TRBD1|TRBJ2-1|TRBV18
TGTGCCAGCTCACCACGGGACAGCTCCTACAATGAGCAGTTCTTC
CASSPRDSSYNEQFF
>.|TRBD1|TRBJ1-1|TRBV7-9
TGTGCCAGCAGCATCCGGACAGGGAGGAACACTGAAGATTTCTTT
CASSIRTGRNTEDFF
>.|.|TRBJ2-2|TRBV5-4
TGTGCCAGCAGCTTGTCTTGGGCAGGGGCCGGGGAGCTGTTTTTT
CASSLSWAGAGELFF
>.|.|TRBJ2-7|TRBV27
TGTGCCAGCAGTTCCCATCCGACAGACATCTACGAGCAGTACTTC
CASSSHPTDIYEQYF
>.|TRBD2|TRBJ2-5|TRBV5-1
TGCGCCAGCAGCTTGGCGGGGGGTCAAGAGACCCAGTACTTC
CASSLAGGQETQYF
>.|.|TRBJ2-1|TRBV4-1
TGCGCCAGCAGCCACCGGCCCCGCCCCCGGGACACCACTGACAATGAGCAGTTCTTC
CASSHRPRPRDTTDNEQFF
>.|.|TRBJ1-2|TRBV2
TGTGCCAGCACCCTGACAGCCTATGGCTACACCTTC
CASTLTAYGYTF
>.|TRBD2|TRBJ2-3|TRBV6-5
TGTGCCAGCAGTTACTCAAGCGGGGGGGCTGCAGATACGCAGTATTTT
CASSYSSGGAADTQYF
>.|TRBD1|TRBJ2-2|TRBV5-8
TGTGCCAGCAGCGGGGACAGTTTGGGGGAGCTGTTTTTT
CASSGDSLGELFF
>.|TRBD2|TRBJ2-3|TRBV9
TGTGCCAGCAGCGACCGGACTAGCGGGGCGCGGGATACGCAGTATTTT
CASSDRTSGARDTQYF
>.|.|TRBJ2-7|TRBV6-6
TGTGCCAGCAGCCGGGACATCGCATCCTACGAGCAGTACTTC
CASSRDIASYEQYF
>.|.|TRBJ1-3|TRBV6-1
TGTGCCAGCAGCGAAACGGGATCTGGTGGAAACACCATATATTTT
CASSETGSGGNTIYF
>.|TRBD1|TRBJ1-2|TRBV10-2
TGCGCCAGCAGTGGCCCTGACAGGGGGCAGGACTATGGCTACACCTTC
CASSGPDRGQDYGYTF
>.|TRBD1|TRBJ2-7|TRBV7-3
TGTGCCAGCAGCTTAGGGACAGGGGGCGCGGACTCCTACGAGCAGTACTTC
CASSLGTGGADSYEQYF
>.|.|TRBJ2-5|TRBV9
TGTGCCAGCAGCGTAGAGACATTCCAAGAGACCCAGTACTTC
CASSVETFQETQYF
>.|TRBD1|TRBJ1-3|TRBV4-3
TGCGCCAGCAGCCAAGAGATTGGGACAGGTGGAAACACCATATATTTT
CASSQEIGTGGNTIYF
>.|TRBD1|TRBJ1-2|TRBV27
TGTGCCAGCAGTTTCCGGACAGGCGCTGGCTACACCTTC
CASSFRTGAGYTF
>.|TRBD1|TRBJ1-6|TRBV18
TGTGCCAGCTCACCGGGCGGACAGGGGGATTATTCACCCCTCCACTTT
CASSPGGQGDYSPLHF
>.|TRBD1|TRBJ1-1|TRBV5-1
TGCGCCAGCTCGCCGGGGACAGGGGTAGGTGTTGACACTGAAGCTTTCTTT
CASSPGTGVGVDTEAFF
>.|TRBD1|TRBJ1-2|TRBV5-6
TGTGCCAGCAGCGACCCCGCAGGGGGTGGCTACACCTTC
CASSDPAGGGYTF